This T cell receptor (beta chain) was recovered during a study of early T cells in non-severe SARS-CoV-2 infection. This clonotype occurred a few times. TCRdb processed the 5' RACE reads anew with MiXCR; each CDR3 protein has one entry. Among around 92,000 distinct CDR3 sequences listed, approximately 10% were seen once. CDR1 and CDR2 (germline): DFQATT, SNEGSKA (reference sequence). Trimming stripped 4 bases from V and 2 bases from J, with 24 bases between. This CDR3 is built from 19 residues. Material: whole blood. The receptor comes from an adult who was a healthcare worker with PCR-confirmed SARS-CoV-2 infection or an uninfected control (not recorded which). The chain uses TRBV20-1 and TRBJ1-6, with D unclear. The CDR3 DNA reads TGCAGTGCTACCCGAATGGTCAAAGGAACTTCCACCTATAATTCACCCCTCCACTTT. Encoded protein: CSATRMVKGTSTYNSPLHF.